The clone carrying this T cell receptor beta chain came up a few times. What it binds is unknown. These data are taken from a study of post-analysis software for immune sequencing data. This CDR3 has 16 residues. Germline values: CDR1 MNHNY, CDR2 SVGAGI (reference sequence). V was trimmed by 0 bases and J by 0 bases, leaving 9 bases between them. Study-level points and caveats: The study found significantly lower normalized Chao1 diversity in multiple sclerosis patients than in controls. Higher frequency in patients than in controls was seen for roughly five TRBV segments, with TRBV5-6, TRBV5-1 and TRBV20-1 among them.

Carried by the TCR beta cDNA libraries were unique molecular identifiers. TCRdb reprocessed the PCR reads with MiXCR, giving one entry per CDR3 protein. This table holds about 760,000 distinct CDR3 sequences, roughly 29% found once. Sequences were obtained from blood. The clonotype was recovered from a girl aged 5 to 17 with multiple sclerosis. J is TRBJ1-5 and V is TRBV6-6; D is unclear. Written as DNA, the CDR3 is TGTGCCAGCAGTTACTCGGGAGGTTATAGCAATCAGCCCCAGCATTTT. It codes for CASSYSGGYSNQPQHF.